This T cell receptor (beta chain) was sequenced in a study of blood T cell repertoires in COVID-19. Study-wide context: Spain, Italy and the United States supplied samples that represented acute and convalescent COVID-19. PBMCs, B-cell-depleted T cells, or T cells were the source of the cDNA or gDNA that made up the material.

Per the authors' pipeline: How many nucleated cells were present was estimated from reference gene primer amplification. The repertoire was sequenced with immunoSEQ multiplex PCR; TCRdb's copy has only in-frame clones and lacks some. V and J calls plus clone size are reproduced from that table; the DNA served to infer D and trimming. The sample lists some 120,000 clones, approximately 87% seen once, with under 3% in the top ten. J was trimmed by 1 base and V by 4 bases; bases with no gene match: 10. The CDR3 length is 17 residues. Germline lookup yields CDR1 LGHNA and CDR2 YSLEER. The J gene is TRBJ2-3, the V gene TRBV4-3; TRBD1 agrees at 8 bases. The specimen sequenced was peripheral blood. The TCR comes from a man aged 30 to 39 with acute or convalescent COVID-19. This CDR3 reads CASSPMNPGQGTDTQYF. In nucleotides, the CDR3 is TGCGCCAGCAGCCCGATGAACCCGGGACAGGGCACAGATACGCAGTATTTT.